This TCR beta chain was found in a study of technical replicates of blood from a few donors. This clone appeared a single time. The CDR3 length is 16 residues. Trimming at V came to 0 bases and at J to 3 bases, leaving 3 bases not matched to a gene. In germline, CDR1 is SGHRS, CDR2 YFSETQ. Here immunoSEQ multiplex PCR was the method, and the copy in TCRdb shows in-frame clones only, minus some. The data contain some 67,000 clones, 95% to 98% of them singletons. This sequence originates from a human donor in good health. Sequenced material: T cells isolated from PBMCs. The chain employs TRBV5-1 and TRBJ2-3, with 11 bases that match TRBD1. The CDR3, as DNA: TGCGCCAGCAGCTTGGCGGACAGGGGGCGGACAGATACGCAGTATTTT. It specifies CASSLADRGRTDTQYF.